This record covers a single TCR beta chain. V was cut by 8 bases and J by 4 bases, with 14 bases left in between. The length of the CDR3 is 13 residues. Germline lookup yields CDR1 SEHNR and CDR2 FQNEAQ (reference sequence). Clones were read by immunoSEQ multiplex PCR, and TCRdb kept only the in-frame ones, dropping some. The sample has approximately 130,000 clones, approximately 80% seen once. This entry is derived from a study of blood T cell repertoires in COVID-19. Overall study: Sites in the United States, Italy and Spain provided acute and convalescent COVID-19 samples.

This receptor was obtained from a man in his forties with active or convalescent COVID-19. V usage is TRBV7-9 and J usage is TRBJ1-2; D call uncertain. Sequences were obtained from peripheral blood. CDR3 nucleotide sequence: TGTGCCAGCCATTTAACAACGGGCTATGGCTACACCTTC. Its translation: CASHLTTGYGYTF.